This TCR beta chain is from a study of T cells in localized non-small cell lung cancer. Study-wide results and caveats: Of the top 100 tumor clones, median around 60 were in adjacent lung, over 25 among its top 100. The highest T cell clonality was in uninvolved adjacent lung, above tumor.

As regards this clone: The antigen is not known.

Germline assignment: CDR1 MNHEY and CDR2 SMNVEV (reference sequence). This CDR3 contains 11 residues. Between the trimmed V and J ends, which lost 7 bases and 8 bases, there was a span of 9 bases. TCRdb's copy holds only in-frame clones and misses some; the assay was immunoSEQ multiplex PCR. The sample includes about 52,000 clones, around 87% of them seen just once. This TCR derives from a female donor with stage II lung adenocarcinoma. Here the sequenced sample was PBMCs, taken before any cancer treatment. The V call is TRBV27, the J call TRBJ2-1; no firm D call. CDR3 sequence: CASTDLHEQFF. The CDR3 DNA reads as TGTGCCAGCACCGACCTTCATGAGCAGTTCTTC.